One sample yielded the 7 T cell receptor beta chains listed below, sequenced in a study of blood T cells in healthy people across ages. Primers used in a second PCR of roughly 6 to 11 cycles were a sample-barcoded 5' primer and a J-beta primer mix. TCRdb recomputed calls from the 5' RACE reads with MiXCR, one row per CDR3 protein. The sample lists approximately 490,000 distinct CDR3 sequences; less than 25% were seen once. Another study also made use of these data, one on T cells of mothers and their children.

The sequencing sample was made of blood. These receptors all stem from a boy aged 10-17 years in good health.

This rearrangement joins TRBV12-3 or TRBV12-4 to TRBJ2-2; no clear D gene. CDR3 size: 15 residues. Trimming took off 8 bases at V and 4 bases at J, with 17 bases between the two ends. The CDR3 loop is CASATPSSGTGELFF. Here the CDR3 DNA reads TGTGCCAGCGCAACCCCGTCTTCCGGCACCGGGGAGCTGTTTTTT.

The rearrangement uses TRBV20-1 and TRBJ2-3; a weak D match, TRBD1 (5 bases). Germline V gene sequence: CDR1 DFQATT, CDR2 SNEGSKA (reference sequence). The CDR3 is made up of 15 amino acids. V shed 0 bases and J shed 4 bases, with 14 bases lying between them. The CDR3 reads CSARDRVGPADTQYF. CDR3 nucleotide sequence: TGCAGTGCTAGAGATCGCGTGGGGCCCGCAGATACGCAGTATTTT.

The chain has TRBV20-1 and TRBJ2-7; the match to TRBD2 covers 7 bases. With V trimmed by 1 base and J by 2 bases, 14 bases remained unmatched. Germline CDR1 reads DFQATT; CDR2 reads SNEGSKA (reference sequence). The CDR3 is 17 residues long. The CDR3 here is CSARALRETYSTYEQYF. In nucleotides, the CDR3 is TGCAGTGCTAGAGCATTGCGGGAGACCTATTCGACCTACGAGCAGTACTTC.

The chain links TRBV5-1 to TRBJ1-3; 7 bases agree with TRBD1. Germline trimming cut 2 bases from V and 0 bases from J; bases unmatched to any gene: 5. Germline V gene sequence: CDR1 SGHRS, CDR2 YFSETQ. The length of the CDR3 is 16 residues. CDR3 DNA sequence: TGCGCCAGCAGCTTATCGCAGGGGGGCTCTGGAAACACCATATATTTT. Translating it yields CASSLSQGGSGNTIYF.

This clonotype was seen a few times. The J gene is TRBJ1-1, the V gene TRBV20-1, with D possibly being TRBD1 (5 bases). Germline V lookup: CDR1 DFQATT, CDR2 SNEGSKA (reference sequence). The CDR3 loop spans 14 amino acids. The germline V and J ends were trimmed by 3 bases and 0 bases, with 11 bases remaining between them. The CDR3 reads CSARKGNMNTEAFF. CDR3 sequence (DNA): TGCAGTGCTAGGAAGGGGAACATGAACACTGAAGCTTTCTTT.

The chain recombines TRBV19 with TRBJ2-1, with a weak D call TRBD2 (6 bases). The CDR3 covers 16 residues. CDR1 is LNHDA and CDR2 is SQIVND in the germline V gene (reference sequence). The germline V and J ends were trimmed by 6 bases and 4 bases, with 19 bases remaining between them. CDR3: CASRAASSGDYNEQFF. CDR3 nucleotides: TGTGCCAGTAGGGCGGCGAGTAGCGGTGATTACAATGAGCAGTTCTTC. Using reference TRBV19 and TRBJ2-1 for the parts outside the CDR3, the full variable domain is DGGITQSPKYLFRKEGQNVTLSCEQNLNHDAMYWYRQDPGQGLRLIYYSQIVNDFQKGDIAEGYSVSREKKESFPLTVTSAQKNPTAFYLCASRAASSGDYNEQFFGPGTRLTVL.

The rearrangement joins TRBV7-2 to TRBJ1-1; D is unresolved. This CDR3 is built from 15 residues. The germline V and J ends were trimmed by 3 bases and 1 base, with 12 bases remaining between them. The germline gives CDR1 SGHTA, CDR2 FQGNSA. CDR3 nucleotide sequence: TGTGCCAGCAGCTTCCCCCCTCGACAGAACACTGAAGCTTTCTTT. It is translated as CASSFPPRQNTEAFF.